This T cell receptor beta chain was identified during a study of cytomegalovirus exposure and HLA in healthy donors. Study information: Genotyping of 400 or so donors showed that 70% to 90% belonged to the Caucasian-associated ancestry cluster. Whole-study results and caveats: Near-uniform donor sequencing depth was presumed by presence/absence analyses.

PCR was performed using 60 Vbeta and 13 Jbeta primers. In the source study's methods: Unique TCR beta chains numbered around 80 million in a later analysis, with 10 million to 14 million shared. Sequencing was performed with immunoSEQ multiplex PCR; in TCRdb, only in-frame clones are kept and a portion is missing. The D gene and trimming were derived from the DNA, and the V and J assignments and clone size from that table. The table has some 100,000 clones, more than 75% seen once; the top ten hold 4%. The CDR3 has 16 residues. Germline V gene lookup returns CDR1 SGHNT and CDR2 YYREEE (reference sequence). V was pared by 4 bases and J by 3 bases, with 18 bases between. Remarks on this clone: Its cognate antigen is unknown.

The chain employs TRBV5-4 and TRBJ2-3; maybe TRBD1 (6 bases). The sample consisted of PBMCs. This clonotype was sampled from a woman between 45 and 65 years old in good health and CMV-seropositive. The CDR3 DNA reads TGTGCCAGCAGCCTCCGGGTAGGGGGTATAACAGATACGCAGTATTTT. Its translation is CASSLRVGGITDTQYF.